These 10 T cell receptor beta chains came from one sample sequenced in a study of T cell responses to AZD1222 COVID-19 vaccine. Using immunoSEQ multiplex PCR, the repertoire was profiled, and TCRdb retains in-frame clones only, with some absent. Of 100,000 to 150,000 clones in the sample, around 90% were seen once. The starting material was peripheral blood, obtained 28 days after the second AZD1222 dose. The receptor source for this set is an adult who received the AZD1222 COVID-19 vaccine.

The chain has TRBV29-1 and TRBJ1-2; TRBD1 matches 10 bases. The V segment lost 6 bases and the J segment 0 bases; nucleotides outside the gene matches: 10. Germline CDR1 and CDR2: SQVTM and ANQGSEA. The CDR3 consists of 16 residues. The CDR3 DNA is TGCAGCGTGGCGGGACAGGGGAAGGGTGCTAACTATGGCTACACCTTC. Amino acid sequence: CSVAGQGKGANYGYTF.

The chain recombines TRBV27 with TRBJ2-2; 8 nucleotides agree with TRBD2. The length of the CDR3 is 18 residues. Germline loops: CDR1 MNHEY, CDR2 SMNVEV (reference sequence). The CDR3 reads CGSAPGTSSPANTGELFF. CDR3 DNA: TGTGGTTCGGCCCCCGGGACTAGTTCTCCCGCGAACACCGGGGAGCTGTTTTTT.

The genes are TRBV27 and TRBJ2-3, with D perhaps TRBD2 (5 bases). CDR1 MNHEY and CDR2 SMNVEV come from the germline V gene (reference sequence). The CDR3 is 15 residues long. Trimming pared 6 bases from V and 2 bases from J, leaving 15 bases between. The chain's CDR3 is CASRRAPSFTDTQYF. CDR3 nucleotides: TGTGCCAGCAGGAGGGCACCTTCCTTCACAGATACGCAGTATTTT.

The CDR3 loop is CASSHQNTEAFF. Here the CDR3 DNA reads TGTGCCAGCAGCCACCAGAACACTGAAGCTTTCTTT. The V call is TRBV3-1 (or the pseudogene TRBV3-2), the J call TRBJ1-1; no firm D call. V dropped 3 bases and J dropped 1 base, with 3 bases sitting between them. CDR1 and CDR2 from the germline V gene are LGHDT and YNNKEL (reference sequence). This CDR3 has 12 amino acids.

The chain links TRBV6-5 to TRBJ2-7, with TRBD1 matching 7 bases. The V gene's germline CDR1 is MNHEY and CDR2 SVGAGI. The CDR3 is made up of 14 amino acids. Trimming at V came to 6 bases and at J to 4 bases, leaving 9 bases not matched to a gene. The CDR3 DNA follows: TGTGCCAGCAGCCCGGACAGGTTGGGGTACGAGCAGTACTTC. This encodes CASSPDRLGYEQYF.

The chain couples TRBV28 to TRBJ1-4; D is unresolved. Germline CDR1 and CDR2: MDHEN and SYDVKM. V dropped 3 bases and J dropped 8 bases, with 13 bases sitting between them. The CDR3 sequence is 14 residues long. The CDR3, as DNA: TGTGCCAGCAGTTTTGGTGGGGTGAGGGAAAAACTGTTTTTT. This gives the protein CASSFGGVREKLFF.

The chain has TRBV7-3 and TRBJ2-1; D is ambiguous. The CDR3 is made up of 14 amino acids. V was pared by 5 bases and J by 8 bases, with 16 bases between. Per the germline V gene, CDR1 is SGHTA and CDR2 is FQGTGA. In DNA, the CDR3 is TGTGCCAGCAGCCTGCAGCCTAGTTCCGATGAGCAGTTCTTC. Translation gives CASSLQPSSDEQFF.

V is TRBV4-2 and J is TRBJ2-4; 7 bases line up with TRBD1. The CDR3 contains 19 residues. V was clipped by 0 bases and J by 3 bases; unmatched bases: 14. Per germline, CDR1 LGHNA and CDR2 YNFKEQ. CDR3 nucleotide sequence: TGTGCCAGCAGCCAAGATAAGGCGACAGGGAGTTATGGCAAAAACATTCAGTACTTC. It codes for CASSQDKATGSYGKNIQYF.

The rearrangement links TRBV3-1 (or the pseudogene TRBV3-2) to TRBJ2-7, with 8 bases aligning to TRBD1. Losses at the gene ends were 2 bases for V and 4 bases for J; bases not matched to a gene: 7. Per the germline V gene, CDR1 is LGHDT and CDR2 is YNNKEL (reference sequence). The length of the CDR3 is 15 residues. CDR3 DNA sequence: TGTGCCAGCAGCCAAACTCGGACAGGGTGGTACGAGCAGTACTTC. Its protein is CASSQTRTGWYEQYF.

This chain's CDR3 is CASSVKWENTGELFF. The CDR3 DNA follows: TGTGCCAGCAGCGTAAAATGGGAGAACACCGGGGAGCTGTTTTTT. The chain is built from TRBV9 and TRBJ2-2; D is ambiguous. Germline values: CDR1 SGDLS, CDR2 YYNGEE. With 1 base removed from V and 1 base from J, the gap between germline ends came to 8 bases. This CDR3 contains 15 residues.